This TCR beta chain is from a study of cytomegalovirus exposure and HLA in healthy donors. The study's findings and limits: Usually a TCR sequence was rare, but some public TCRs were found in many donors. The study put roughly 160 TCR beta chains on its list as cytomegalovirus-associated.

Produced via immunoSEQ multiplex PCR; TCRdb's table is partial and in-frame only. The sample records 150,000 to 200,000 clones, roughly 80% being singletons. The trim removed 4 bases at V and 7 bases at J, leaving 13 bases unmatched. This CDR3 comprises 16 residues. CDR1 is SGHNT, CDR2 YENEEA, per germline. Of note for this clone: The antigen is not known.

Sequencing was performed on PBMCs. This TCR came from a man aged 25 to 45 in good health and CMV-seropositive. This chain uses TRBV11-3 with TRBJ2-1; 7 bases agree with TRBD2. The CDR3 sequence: CASSSSSGVVGNEQFF. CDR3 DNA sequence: TGTGCCAGCAGCTCTTCTAGCGGAGTGGTTGGGAATGAGCAGTTCTTC.